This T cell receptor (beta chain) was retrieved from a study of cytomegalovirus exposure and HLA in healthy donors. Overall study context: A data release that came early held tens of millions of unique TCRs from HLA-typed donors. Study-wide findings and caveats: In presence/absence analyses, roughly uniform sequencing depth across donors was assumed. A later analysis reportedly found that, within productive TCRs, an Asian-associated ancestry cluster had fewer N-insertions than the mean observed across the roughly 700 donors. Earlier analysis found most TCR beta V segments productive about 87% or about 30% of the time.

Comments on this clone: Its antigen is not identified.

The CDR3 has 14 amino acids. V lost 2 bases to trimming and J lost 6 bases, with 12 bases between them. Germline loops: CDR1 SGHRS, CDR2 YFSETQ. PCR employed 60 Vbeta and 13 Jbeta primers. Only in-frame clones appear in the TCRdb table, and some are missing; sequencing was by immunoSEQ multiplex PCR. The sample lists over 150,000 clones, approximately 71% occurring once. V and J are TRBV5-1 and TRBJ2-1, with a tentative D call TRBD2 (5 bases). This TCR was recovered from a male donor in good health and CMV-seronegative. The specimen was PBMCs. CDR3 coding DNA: TGCGCCAGCAGCTTAGAGGGTTTGAGCAATGAGCAGTTCTTC. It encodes CASSLEGLSNEQFF.